Below, one T cell receptor beta chain is given with its context. Its target is not known. TCRdb's copy holds only in-frame clones and misses some; the assay was immunoSEQ multiplex PCR. This table holds about 83,000 clones, 88% found once. This sample was included in a study of T cell responses to AZD1222 COVID-19 vaccine. Overall study results and limits: Vaccine-associated CD4 TCRs spanned spike, dominant at 160-218 and 743-854.

This receptor was identified in an adult in good health. The material was peripheral blood, obtained on day 0 of MenACWY control vaccination.

The CDR3 is CASSPSGNGETQYF. DNA for the CDR3: TGTGCCAGCAGCCCTAGCGGGAATGGAGAGACCCAGTACTTC. This chain joins TRBV11-2 and TRBJ2-5; TRBD2 matches 9 bases. This CDR3 has 14 residues. V dropped 5 bases and J dropped 4; count of bases not matched to a gene: 5. Germline V lookup: CDR1 SGHAT, CDR2 FQNNGV.